The 13 T cell receptor beta chains reported below all come from one sample, sequenced in a study of cytomegalovirus exposure and HLA in healthy donors. Primers included in the PCR were 60 Vbeta and 13 Jbeta primers. Assay: immunoSEQ multiplex PCR; the TCRdb copy retains only in-frame clones and omits some. The sample includes about 84,000 clones, 78% of them seen just once. Sequencing was carried out using PBMCs. Source of these receptors: a male donor in good health and CMV-seropositive.

The chain recombines TRBV7-9 with TRBJ2-7; no definite D call. V gave up 4 bases and J gave up 3 bases, with 10 bases separating them. Germline-derived CDR1 and CDR2 are SEHNR and FQNEAQ (reference sequence). The CDR3 spans 13 residues. CDR3: CASSYGFFYEQYF. The CDR3 DNA is TGTGCCAGCAGCTACGGGTTTTTCTACGAGCAGTACTTC.

This clone was counted a few times. The chain's CDR3 is CASSLSAGPKYEQFF. Here the CDR3 DNA reads TGCGCCAGCAGCTTATCAGCGGGGCCGAAATATGAGCAGTTCTTC. The chain combines TRBV5-1 with TRBJ2-1, with 7 bases that match TRBD2. The CDR3 has 15 amino acids. V shed 2 bases, J shed 8 bases, and the junction held 10 bases outside the gene matches. The germline V gene encodes CDR1 SGHRS and CDR2 YFSETQ.

This clone was seen more than once but under ten times. The genes are TRBV6-5 and TRBJ1-2; the D gene is possibly TRBD1 (6 bases). The germline CDR1 and CDR2 sequences are MNHEY and SVGAGI. The CDR3 extends over 13 amino acids. V was trimmed by 6 bases and J by 1 base, leaving 9 bases between them. CDR3 sequence: CASRTDSNYGYTF. The CDR3 coding sequence is TGTGCCAGCAGAACGGACAGTAACTATGGCTACACCTTC.

V is TRBV27 and J is TRBJ1-1; 8 positions match TRBD1. The CDR3 has 17 residues. V shed 3 bases and J 5 bases; nucleotides not matched to a gene: 14. The germline gives CDR1 MNHEY, CDR2 SMNVEV (reference sequence). CDR3 bases: TGTGCCAGCAGTTTCCAGGACAGGGTCCCTCGGGGTACTGAAGCTTTCTTT. The encoded protein is CASSFQDRVPRGTEAFF.

This clone has a single count. The chain employs TRBV9 and TRBJ2-3, with 10 bases lining up with TRBD1. The CDR3 has 16 amino acids. CDR1 SGDLS and CDR2 YYNGEE come from the germline V gene. Trimming at V came to 4 bases and at J to 4 bases, leaving 9 bases not matched to a gene. The CDR3 region is CASSPDRGLVSDTQYF. The CDR3 DNA reads as TGTGCCAGCAGCCCAGACAGGGGGCTGGTCTCAGATACGCAGTATTTT.

This chain uses TRBV29-1 with TRBJ2-3; 9 nucleotides align to TRBD2. Looked up from germline, CDR1 is SQVTM and CDR2 is ANQGSEA. V trimming: 2 bases; J trimming: 5 bases; junction bases outside the gene matches: 2. The CDR3 sequence is 13 residues long. The CDR3 DNA sequence: TGCAGCGTTGAAAGGCGGGAGGGAGATACGCAGTATTTT. Residues: CSVERREGDTQYF.

V and J are TRBV7-8 and TRBJ1-5, with 8 bases identical to TRBD1. This CDR3 has 16 amino acids. The germline V gene encodes CDR1 SGHVS and CDR2 FQNEAQ. Unmatched junction bases numbered 10, after V lost 2 bases and J lost 7 bases. The CDR3 loop is CASSLFEDRVGQPQHF. CDR3 sequence (DNA): TGTGCCAGCAGCTTATTTGAGGACAGGGTCGGGCAGCCCCAGCATTTT.

The chain carries TRBV9 and TRBJ2-5; 7 bases are a match to TRBD2. Germline V CDR1 and CDR2: SGDLS, YYNGEE. V trimming: 3 bases; J trimming: 7 bases; junction bases outside the gene matches: 12. The CDR3 totals 15 residues. In DNA, the CDR3 is TGTGCCAGCAGCGACGGGGGGTTGACCCAGGGGACCCAGTACTTC. It translates to CASSDGGLTQGTQYF.

This chain connects TRBV7-6 to TRBJ2-7, with 7 positions matching TRBD2. The CDR3 is 13 residues long. Germline lookup yields CDR1 SGHVS and CDR2 FNYEAQ. The V gene end was trimmed by 7 bases and the J gene end by 5 bases; junction bases not matched to a gene: 8. The DNA of the CDR3 is TGTGCCAGCATTGGCGGGAGAGTCCACGAGCAGTACTTC. It encodes CASIGGRVHEQYF.

The rearrangement links TRBV5-1 to TRBJ2-2; 8 bases match TRBD1. Germline assignment: CDR1 SGHRS and CDR2 YFSETQ. With V trimmed by 5 bases and J by 3 bases, 3 bases remained unmatched. CDR3 size: 14 residues. CDR3 coding DNA: TGCGCCAGCAGTCGACAGGGGCACACCGGGGAGCTGTTTTTT. Translating it yields CASSRQGHTGELFF.

The chain couples TRBV19 to TRBJ2-1, with 10 positions matching TRBD2. The CDR3 extends over 22 amino acids. V lost 3 bases, J lost 11 bases, and 31 bases stayed unmatched. Germline CDR1 reads LNHDA; CDR2 reads SQIVND (reference sequence). The CDR3 here is CASSMVRGISNIVAGGLHQQFF. The DNA of the CDR3 is TGTGCCAGTAGTATGGTAAGGGGGATTTCCAACATCGTAGCGGGAGGTCTCCATCAGCAGTTCTTC.

The chain has TRBV4-1 and TRBJ2-4; D gene uncertain. The CDR3 runs 14 residues. Germline V gene lookup returns CDR1 MGHRA and CDR2 YSYEKL. Trimming took off 1 base at V and 4 bases at J, with 8 bases between the two ends. In DNA form, the CDR3 reads TGCGCCAGCAGCCAAGCCCCCCAGAAAAACATTCAGTACTTC. Translated: CASSQAPQKNIQYF.

This chain joins TRBV4-1 and TRBJ2-7, with 8 bases fitting TRBD1. The J segment lost 4 bases and the V segment lost 0 bases, leaving 11 bases of the junction unmatched. Germline CDR1 is MGHRA and CDR2 is YSYEKL. CDR3 length: 17 amino acids. CDR3 residues: CASSQEHPGGFLYEQYF. The DNA of the CDR3 is TGCGCCAGCAGCCAAGAACATCCAGGGGGCTTTCTTTACGAGCAGTACTTC.